A few counts support the clone carrying this T cell receptor beta chain. Its specificity is unknown. TCRdb reprocessed the RACE reads via MiXCR and lists one record per CDR3 protein. The data contain 140,000 or so distinct CDR3 sequences, about an eighth of them seen just once; the ten biggest clones take up around 1.4%. The data are from a study of human T cells and chemical hapten exposure. Points from the study as a whole: Higher patch test scores went with higher counts of PT1 expanded TCRs. Sensitization with DPC brought no change to TCRs above 1 in 1000 in frequency.

Trimming left V 3 bases short and J 5 bases short, with 13 bases between. The germline V gene has CDR1 MDHEN and CDR2 SYDVKM. The CDR3 extends over 15 amino acids. Noted time point: patch test 2, 6 weeks after DPC sensitization. Treatment of the sample: therapeutic diphenylcyclopropenone sensitization with weekly scalp DPC. This sequence joins TRBV28 and TRBJ1-4; D is unresolved. The clonotype was recovered from a woman aged 45 to 65 with alopecia areata. Some clones in this sample may be carry-over from other donors' samples. The input for sequencing was whole blood, taken in connection with sensitization to the hapten diphenylcyclopropenone (DPC). The CDR3 DNA is TGTGCCAGCAGTTTTGGGTTTCCGGGGAATGAAAAACTGTTTTTT. Encoded protein: CASSFGFPGNEKLFF.